These 32 T cell receptor beta chains came from one sample sequenced in a study of post-analysis software for immune sequencing data. Study-wide results and caveats: Patients carried roughly 5 TRBV segments more frequently than controls did, and TRBV5-6, TRBV5-1 and TRBV20-1 were among them.

Every TCR beta cDNA library bore unique molecular identifiers. One entry per CDR3 protein, called by TCRdb with MiXCR from the PCR reads. This sample has around 400,000 distinct CDR3 sequences; 30% to 45% occur once, and the top ten carry approximately 7.1%. The antigens of these receptors remain unknown. Sequencing was carried out using blood. These receptors all come from a girl aged 2-9 years with multiple sclerosis.

This chain connects TRBV19 to TRBJ2-1; D uncertain. The CDR3 loop spans 14 amino acids. Germline V CDR1 and CDR2: LNHDA, SQIVND (reference sequence). V was pared by 1 base and J by 6 bases, with 10 bases between. CDR3 sequence (DNA): TGTGCCAGTAGTATAGCCCCAGTGGGCAATGAGCAGTTCTTC. This sequence encodes CASSIAPVGNEQFF. Looking up the rest from reference TRBV19 and TRBJ2-1 gives the full variable domain: DGGITQSPKYLFRKEGQNVTLSCEQNLNHDAMYWYRQDPGQGLRLIYYSQIVNDFQKGDIAEGYSVSREKKESFPLTVTSAQKNPTAFYLCASSIAPVGNEQFFGPGTRLTVL.

V gene TRBV5-1 combines with J gene TRBJ2-7, with 8 bases aligning to TRBD2. The J call may be faulty, since TRBJ2-5 better matches the DNA end. The CDR3 runs 16 residues. The germline V gene encodes CDR1 SGHRS and CDR2 YFSETQ. The CDR3 DNA reads as TGCGCCAGCAGCCCTATTAGCGGGGCCTTCGGTCGGACCCAGTACTTC. Encoded protein: CASSPISGAFGRTQYF.

The CDR3 loop is CASSYSGTVNSPLHF. In nucleotides, the CDR3 is TGTGCCAGCAGTTACTCCGGGACGGTAAATTCACCCCTCCACTTT. The chain carries TRBV6-5 and TRBJ1-6; tentative D call: TRBD1 (5 bases). Trimming shortened V by 0 bases and J by 7 bases, and 10 bases separated the two germline ends. Germline V gene data show CDR1 as MNHEY and CDR2 as SVGAGI. This CDR3 comprises 15 residues.

The rearrangement links TRBV7-9 to TRBJ1-1; possible D gene TRBD1, 6 bases. Trimming stripped 0 bases from V and 5 bases from J, with 16 bases between. The germline gives CDR1 SEHNR, CDR2 FQNEAQ (reference sequence). This CDR3 comprises 16 residues. As DNA, the CDR3 is TGTGCCAGCAGCTTAGCGTTCTTTGCAGGGGAAACTGAAGCTTTCTTT. Protein sequence: CASSLAFFAGETEAFF.

This clonotype was counted only a few times. This chain links TRBV15 with TRBJ2-7, with D perhaps matching TRBD2 (6 bases). Germline values: CDR1 LNHNV, CDR2 YYDKDF (reference sequence). The CDR3 extends over 15 amino acids. V lost 2 bases and J 3 bases, leaving 14 bases between the germline ends. The CDR3 loop is CATSRPGLRFYEQYF. As DNA, the CDR3 is TGTGCCACCAGCAGACCGGGACTGAGATTCTACGAGCAGTACTTC.

The J gene is TRBJ2-5, the V gene TRBV7-9; the match to TRBD2 covers 8 bases. Losses at the gene ends were 7 bases for V and 11 bases for J; bases not matched to a gene: 12. Germline V lookup: CDR1 SEHNR, CDR2 FQNEAQ (reference sequence). The CDR3 has 13 residues. CDR3 sequence reads: CASISGRGNEQYF. CDR3 DNA: TGTGCCAGCATATCCGGGAGGGGGAATGAGCAGTACTTC.

The V and J genes are TRBV7-2 and TRBJ2-5; 7 bases line up with TRBD2. Trimming took 1 base from V and 9 from J; bases not matched to a gene: 14. Germline loops: CDR1 SGHTA, CDR2 FQGNSA. The CDR3 extends over 16 amino acids. DNA of the CDR3: TGTGCCAGCAGCTTAGAAGCGGGGACCTCCGGGGGAGCCCAGTACTTC. This encodes CASSLEAGTSGGAQYF.

The chain employs TRBV29-1 and TRBJ1-1; D is unclear. The CDR3 length is 12 residues. CDR1 is SQVTM and CDR2 is ANQGSEA in the germline V gene. V dropped 2 bases and J dropped 4 bases, with 8 bases sitting between them. CDR3 sequence (DNA): TGCAGCGTTGAAATTCTCCCCACTGAAGCTTTCTTT. This sequence encodes CSVEILPTEAFF.

The gene calls are TRBV4-1 and TRBJ2-1; maybe TRBD1 (6 bases). The CDR3 totals 14 residues. V gave up 4 bases and J gave up 15 bases, with 22 bases separating them. Germline loops: CDR1 MGHRA, CDR2 YSYEKL. CDR3 in DNA: TGCGCCAGCAGCCCTCCCCATGAGGGACAAGGGAGGTTCTTC. Its translation: CASSPPHEGQGRFF.

V usage is TRBV29-1 and J usage is TRBJ1-2, with D possibly matching TRBD1 (6 bases). The V end lost 4 bases, the J end lost 3 bases, and 15 bases lay between the germline ends. Germline V CDR1 and CDR2: SQVTM, ANQGSEA. CDR3 length: 14 amino acids. The CDR3 protein is CSVGPLRTDYGYTF. The CDR3 DNA is TGCAGCGTTGGCCCCCTCCGGACAGACTATGGCTACACCTTC.

This clonotype was detected only a few times. The chain employs TRBV5-6 and TRBJ2-7; D may match TRBD1 or TRBD2 (5 bases each). V lost 2 bases, J lost 0 bases, and 12 bases lay in between. Per the germline V gene, CDR1 is SGHDT and CDR2 is YYEEEE. CDR3 length equals 15 residues. The CDR3 is CASSLYRRSSYEQYF. DNA of the CDR3: TGTGCCAGCAGCTTATACAGGAGGAGCTCCTACGAGCAGTACTTC.

This clonotype has only a few counts. V is TRBV6-6 and J is TRBJ2-1, with D perhaps matching TRBD2 (5 bases). This CDR3 contains 14 residues. In germline, CDR1 is MNHNY, CDR2 SVGAGI (reference sequence). Trimming stripped 2 bases from V and 8 bases from J, with 13 bases between. CDR3 nucleotide sequence: TGTGCCAGCAGTTACACGGCGGAGGTGGATGAGCAGTTCTTC. Residues: CASSYTAEVDEQFF.

Only a few counts were recorded for this clonotype. The chain carries TRBV9 and TRBJ2-1; D may be TRBD1 (6 bases). The CDR3 covers 15 residues. V lost 0 bases, J lost 7 bases, and 14 bases lay in between. Germline CDR1 SGDLS, CDR2 YYNGEE. CDR3 amino acids: CASSVVWTGTNEQFF. Here the CDR3 DNA reads TGTGCCAGCAGCGTAGTGTGGACGGGGACAAATGAGCAGTTCTTC.

CDR3 protein: CASSFSPGQSNEKLFF. DNA for the CDR3: TGTGCCAGCAGTTTTTCACCGGGACAGTCTAATGAAAAACTGTTTTTT. The J gene is TRBJ1-4, the V gene TRBV12-3 or TRBV12-4; TRBD1 matches at 7 bases. CDR3 length: 16 residues. V was pared by 3 bases and J by 3 bases, with 7 bases of the junction left unmatched.

The rearrangement links TRBV7-2 to TRBJ2-7, with D tentatively TRBD1 (5 bases). The CDR3 is 15 residues long. V lost 5 bases and J 3 bases, leaving 17 bases between the germline ends. Germline V gene sequence: CDR1 SGHTA, CDR2 FQGNSA. DNA of the CDR3: TGTGCCAGCAGCGGGGCCCTGACAAGAAACTACGAGCAGTACTTC. Encoded protein: CASSGALTRNYEQYF. The entire variable domain, with the rest obtained from reference TRBV7-2 and TRBJ2-7, is as follows: GAGVSQSPSNKVTEKGKDVELRCDPISGHTALYWYRQSLGQGLEFLIYFQGNSAPDKSGLPSDRFSAERTGGSVSTLTIQRTQQEDSAVYLCASSGALTRNYEQYFGPGTRLTVT.

CDR3 residues: CASSQVEAEGFPYGYTF. The CDR3 DNA reads as TGCGCCAGCAGCCAAGTGGAGGCGGAGGGCTTCCCTTATGGCTACACCTTC. The chain employs TRBV4-1 and TRBJ1-2; D uncertain. This CDR3 is 17 amino acids long. Germline V CDR1 and CDR2: MGHRA, YSYEKL. V was trimmed by 1 base and J by 5 bases, leaving 20 bases between them.

This chain links TRBV11-2 with TRBJ2-1, with 11 bases matching TRBD2. The V gene end was trimmed by 1 base and the J gene end by 5 bases; junction bases not matched to a gene: 7. The CDR3 sequence is 17 residues long. Looked up from germline, CDR1 is SGHAT and CDR2 is FQNNGV. The CDR3 reads CASSLVLASGGNNEQFF. The DNA for the CDR3 is TGTGCCAGCAGCTTAGTGCTTGCTAGCGGGGGGAACAATGAGCAGTTCTTC.

A single count supports this clonotype. DNA of the CDR3: TGTGCCAGCAATTCTGGGGGGTTTCCTAATAGCAATCAGCCCCAGCATTTT. Protein sequence: CASNSGGFPNSNQPQHF. The chain uses TRBV28 and TRBJ1-5; TRBD1 might be the D (5 bases). CDR3 length equals 17 residues. Per the germline V gene, CDR1 is MDHEN and CDR2 is SYDVKM. Trimming removed 7 bases from V and 0 bases from J, with 19 bases in between.

The J gene is TRBJ1-1, the V gene TRBV28; 9 bases are shared with TRBD1. V shed 1 base and J 4 bases; nucleotides not matched to a gene: 7. The CDR3 runs 16 residues. The germline V gene has CDR1 MDHEN and CDR2 SYDVKM. The CDR3 DNA sequence: TGTGCCAGCAGTTTATACCCCGGGACAGGGCTCACTGAAGCTTTCTTT. This translates into CASSLYPGTGLTEAFF. Complete variable domain (other parts from reference TRBV28 and TRBJ1-1): DVKVTQSSRYLVKRTGEKVFLECVQDMDHENMFWYRQDPGLGLRLIYFSYDVKMKEKGDIPEGYSVSREKKERFSLILESASTNQTSMYLCASSLYPGTGLTEAFFGQGTRLTVV.

In this sample, this clonotype turned up a few times. The chain links TRBV9 to TRBJ2-7; TRBD2 is a possible D gene (7 bases). The last part of the DNA fits TRBJ2-5 better; the J call may be wrong. CDR1 SGDLS and CDR2 YYNGEE come from the germline V gene. CDR3 length: 15 amino acids. The DNA of the CDR3 is TGTGCCAGCAGCCCCGATGGGGGGGCGAGGGAGACCCAGTACTTC. Amino acids: CASSPDGGARETQYF.

There are a few counts of this clonotype. Compared with germline, one end of the junction differs, possibly owing to a read error. The chain has TRBV29-1 and TRBJ2-7; D could derive from TRBD1 or TRBD2 (7 bases each). This CDR3 has 15 amino acids. Germline V gene data show CDR1 as SQVTM and CDR2 as ANQGSEA. The CDR3 DNA is TGCAGCGCTAAGGGGGAGGGGGCCAGCTCCCACGAGCAGTACTTC. This codes for CSAKGEGASSHEQYF.

The rearrangement uses TRBV24-1 and TRBJ2-6; 7 bases are a match to TRBD1. CDR3 length: 17 residues. J was trimmed by 3 bases and V by 3 bases; bases with no gene match: 7. Germline V lookup: CDR1 KGHDR, CDR2 SFDVKD. The CDR3 DNA follows: TGTGCCACCAGTGATAAGCCAGGGGGATATGGGGCCAACGTCCTGACTTTC. Translating it yields CATSDKPGGYGANVLTF.

The V call is TRBV3-1, the J call TRBJ2-1; D remains unclear. This CDR3 comprises 15 residues. Trimming took off 3 bases at V and 6 bases at J, with 15 bases between the two ends. The germline V gene has CDR1 LGHDT and CDR2 YNNKEL (reference sequence). The CDR3 nucleotides read TGTGCCAGCAGCCAGAAAATCCTGTGGGGCAATGAGCAGTTCTTC. It yields the protein CASSQKILWGNEQFF.

This chain connects TRBV28 to TRBJ2-7, with D perhaps TRBD1 (6 bases). CDR1 is MDHEN, CDR2 SYDVKM, per germline. Trimming cost V 4 bases and J 0 bases, with 16 bases left between them. The CDR3 is made up of 16 amino acids. The CDR3 bases are TGTGCCAGCAGTTACGGGACACTAAGAAGCTCCTACGAGCAGTACTTC. It specifies CASSYGTLRSSYEQYF.

This chain uses TRBV12-3 or TRBV12-4 with TRBJ2-2; 8 nucleotides match TRBD1. CDR3 length: 15 amino acids. V gave up 6 bases and J gave up 1 base; unmatched junction bases: 4. CDR3: CASSRQGMNTGELFF. The CDR3 DNA is TGTGCCAGCAGCCGACAGGGGATGAACACCGGGGAGCTGTTTTTT.

The DNA for the CDR3 is TGTGCCAGCAGTTACTCCGACGGGACAGGGTCTCGCTATGGCTACACCTTC. Translating it yields CASSYSDGTGSRYGYTF. The chain couples TRBV6-5 to TRBJ1-2; 9 nucleotides agree with TRBD1. The CDR3 runs to 17 residues. CDR1 is MNHEY and CDR2 is SVGAGI in the germline V gene. V was pared by 0 bases and J by 4 bases, with 9 bases of the junction left unmatched.

The rearrangement uses TRBV3-1 and TRBJ2-5; 7 bases fit TRBD1. TRBJ2-7 explains the end of the DNA better; the J call may be wrong. CDR1 LGHDT and CDR2 YNNKEL come from the germline V gene (reference sequence). This CDR3 is built from 14 residues. CDR3 loop: CASSPGRGKYEQYF. CDR3 in DNA: TGTGCCAGCAGCCCCGGCAGGGGGAAATACGAGCAGTACTTC.

The rearrangement joins TRBV6-5 to TRBJ1-1; D remains ambiguous. The CDR3 runs 12 residues. V gave up 8 bases and J gave up 1 base, with 8 bases separating them. From germline, CDR1 is MNHEY and CDR2 SVGAGI. The CDR3 DNA reads TGTGCCAGCTTTAGACGGAACACTGAAGCTTTCTTT. Amino acid sequence: CASFRRNTEAFF.

The chain is built from TRBV28 and TRBJ1-4, with 8 bases fitting TRBD1. The germline V gene has CDR1 MDHEN and CDR2 SYDVKM. The CDR3 sequence is 15 residues long. The V gene end was trimmed by 3 bases and the J gene end by 7 bases; junction bases not matched to a gene: 7. CDR3 amino acids: CASSLDRAATEKLFF. Written as DNA, the CDR3 is TGTGCCAGCAGTTTGGACAGGGCCGCAACTGAAAAACTGTTTTTT.

This clonotype was observed a handful of times. The V gene is TRBV7-9, the J gene TRBJ2-5; 8 positions match TRBD2. CDR1 is SEHNR, CDR2 FQNEAQ, per germline (reference sequence). V dropped 5 bases and J dropped 4; count of bases not matched to a gene: 6. There are 14 residues in the CDR3. Here the CDR3 DNA reads TGTGCCAGCAGCCGAGGTAGCGGGATAGAGACCCAGTACTTC. It codes for CASSRGSGIETQYF.

The CDR3 bases are TGCAGTGCTAGAGATGCGGTCCCCTACGAGCAGTACTTC. Protein product: CSARDAVPYEQYF. The V gene is TRBV20-1, the J gene TRBJ2-7; no reliable D call. CDR1 DFQATT and CDR2 SNEGSKA come from the germline V gene (reference sequence). The CDR3 length is 13 residues. V gave up 0 bases and J gave up 2 bases, with 8 bases separating them.

The chain is built from TRBV15 and TRBJ2-3, with D hard to call. Germline CDR1 and CDR2: LNHNV and YYDKDF (reference sequence). The CDR3 length is 14 residues. The V end lost 0 bases, the J end lost 6 bases, and 10 bases lay between the germline ends. This CDR3 reads CATSRDWPPDTQYF. CDR3 DNA: TGTGCCACCAGCAGAGATTGGCCCCCCGATACGCAGTATTTT.